This TCR beta chain was captured by sequencing in a study of T-cell reconstitution after alpha-beta-depleted transplantation in children. This CDR3 is built from 13 residues. Trimming pared 0 bases from V and 4 bases from J, leaving 7 bases between. Germline lookup yields CDR1 GTSNPN and CDR2 SVGIG (reference sequence). Preparation of the TCRbeta library involved a method that used unique molecular identifiers. TCRdb re-derived calls from the PCR reads in MiXCR, one entry per CDR3 protein. This table has 500,000 or so distinct CDR3 sequences, around a third appearing once. This TCR derives from a human donor who donated a stem cell graft to a child with aplastic anemia. The sample consisted of PBMCs from the stem cell graft donor, taken from the stem cell graft. V usage is TRBV30 and J usage is TRBJ2-1, with D hard to call. CDR3 coding DNA: TGTGCCTGGAGTGTAAGCCGTTACAATGAGCAGTTCTTC. Translating it yields CAWSVSRYNEQFF.